The rows below give T cell receptor beta chains drawn from one sample of a study of T cell responses to AZD1222 COVID-19 vaccine. The assay was immunoSEQ multiplex PCR, and TCRdb's table has in-frame clones only and misses some. Of 150,000 or so clones listed, 80% to 90% are singletons. The sequences come from peripheral blood, collected on day 0 of AZD1222 vaccination. These receptors originate from an adult in good health. Each CDR3 is given with its conserved first and last residue. The D gene is left open where the match is weak. The size of a clone is reported for some rows only, either as once, few or many, or as a class for expanded clones.

CDR3 length,clone size,V gene,J gene,D gene,CDR3 DNA,CDR3 protein
13,.,TRBV6-5,TRBJ2-5,.,TGTCATACCGACTGGACCGACGGGGAGACCCAGTACTTC,CHTDWTDGETQYF
18,.,TRBV5-1,TRBJ2-7,.,TGCGCCAGCAGCTTGGGGCCCTTGTCTAGCTTTAGCTCCTACGAGCAGTACTTC,CASSLGPLSSFSSYEQYF
17,.,TRBV5-1,TRBJ1-6,TRBD1,TGCGCCAGCAGCCCGGGACAGGGAACGTCCTATAATTCACCCCTCCACTTT,CASSPGQGTSYNSPLHF
13,.,TRBV14,TRBJ1-2,.,TGTGCCAGCAGCCAAGGGGCTAACTATGGCTACACCTTC,CASSQGANYGYTF
14,.,TRBV11-2,TRBJ1-3,.,TGTGCCAGCAGCTTCGGGATTTCTGGAAACACCATATATTTT,CASSFGISGNTIYF
16,.,TRBV5-1,TRBJ2-5,TRBD2,TGCGCCAGCAGCCGCTACCCTAGCGGTAACCAAGAGACCCAGTACTTC,CASSRYPSGNQETQYF
14,.,TRBV2,TRBJ2-3,.,TGTGCCAGCAGTTCCCAGTTTTCGACAGATACGCAGTATTTT,CASSSQFSTDTQYF
15,.,TRBV28,TRBJ1-1,TRBD1,TGTGCCAGCAGGGATAGTACAGGGGGGTATGCTGAAGCTTTCTTT,CASRDSTGGYAEAFF
15,.,TRBV10-3,TRBJ2-5,.,TGTGCCATCAGTGAGTCCCCGGAGAGCCAAGAGACCCAGTACTTC,CAISESPESQETQYF
14,.,TRBV10-3,TRBJ2-2,TRBD1,TGTGCCATCAGTCCGACAGGGGGGGCCGGGGAGCTGTTTTTT,CAISPTGGAGELFF
16,.,TRBV24-1,TRBJ1-2,TRBD1,TGTGCCACCAGTGATTATGGACAGGGGAATAACTATGGCTACACCTTC,CATSDYGQGNNYGYTF
14,.,TRBV19,TRBJ1-6,.,TGTGCCAGTAGTCAGAGAGCCTATAATTCACCCCTCCACTTT,CASSQRAYNSPLHF
15,.,TRBV7-9,TRBJ1-2,.,TGTGCCAGCAGCTTAGACTTGGTCCACGACTATGGCTACACCTTC,CASSLDLVHDYGYTF
13,few,TRBV7-2,TRBJ1-4,.,TGTGCCAGCAGCTTATGGGGGGCTGAAAAACTGTTTTTT,CASSLWGAEKLFF
14,.,TRBV19,TRBJ2-6,.,TGTGCCAGTAGGCAACACTCTGGGGCCAACGTCCTGACTTTC,CASRQHSGANVLTF
15,.,TRBV18,TRBJ1-1,TRBD1,TGTGCCAGCTCACAAATCGGACAGGGCAGGGGTGAAGCTTTCTTT,CASSQIGQGRGEAFF
14,.,TRBV28,TRBJ1-2,.,TGTGCCAGCAGTTTCTTGCTCAGGAACTATGGCTACACCTTC,CASSFLLRNYGYTF
15,.,TRBV9,TRBJ1-1,TRBD1,TGTGCCAGCAGCGTAACAGGGGGTTTGAGCACTGAAGCTTTCTTT,CASSVTGGLSTEAFF
15,.,TRBV11-2,TRBJ1-5,.,TGTGCCAGCAGTCCCAAAATGGATAGCAATCAGCCCCAGCATTTT,CASSPKMDSNQPQHF
15,.,TRBV15,TRBJ2-7,TRBD1,TGTGCCACCAGCAGACCAGGGGGTCGGTCCTACGAGCAGTACTTC,CATSRPGGRSYEQYF
14,.,TRBV7-9,TRBJ1-2,.,TGTGCCAGCAGTATTACCGGGAAAATGGATGGCTACACCTTC,CASSITGKMDGYTF
13,few,TRBV3-1/TRBV3-2,TRBJ1-1,.,TGTGCCAGCAGCCAAAGGGTGAACACTGAAGCTTTCTTT,CASSQRVNTEAFF
15,.,TRBV9,TRBJ2-2,.,TGTGCCAGCAGCCCCCGCCACCTATGGACCGGGGAGCTGTTTTTT,CASSPRHLWTGELFF
16,.,TRBV10-3,TRBJ1-3,.,TGTGCCATCGGGGCGGGCCCGCCGGCGGCTGGAAACACCATATATTTT,CAIGAGPPAAGNTIYF
14,.,TRBV7-2,TRBJ2-3,.,TGTGCCAGCAGTCGCTCTCATAGCACAGATACGCAGTATTTT,CASSRSHSTDTQYF
19,.,TRBV5-5,TRBJ1-5,.,TGTGCCAGCACCGATTCACCGGGACGGTCGGCGTATCGCAATCAGCCCCAGCATTTT,CASTDSPGRSAYRNQPQHF
16,.,TRBV9,TRBJ1-2,TRBD1,TGTGCCAGCAGCGCAGAGGTCGGGACAGGGGTCTATGGCTACACCTTC,CASSAEVGTGVYGYTF
18,.,TRBV6-1,TRBJ1-4,TRBD1,TGTGCCAGCAGTGAAAGGGGGACAGTTCCCTCAACTAATGAAAAACTGTTTTTT,CASSERGTVPSTNEKLFF
15,.,TRBV5-5,TRBJ2-5,.,TGTGCCAGCAGCTTGGGGGCGGGACACCAAGAGACCCAGTACTTC,CASSLGAGHQETQYF
16,.,TRBV9,TRBJ2-3,.,TGTGCCAGCAGCGTAGAGCCTCGGACAGACACAGATACGCAGTATTTT,CASSVEPRTDTDTQYF
13,.,TRBV5-1,TRBJ2-1,.,TGCGCCAGCAGCTTGAATCCCTACAATGAGCAGTTCTTC,CASSLNPYNEQFF
13,.,TRBV7-9,TRBJ2-7,.,TGTGCCAGCAGCCCCGAACCGGGGTACGAGCAGTACTTC,CASSPEPGYEQYF
11,.,TRBV7-2,TRBJ2-7,.,TGTGCCAGCAGCTTACACTACGAGCAGTACTTC,CASSLHYEQYF
15,few,TRBV7-8,TRBJ2-7,.,TGTGCCAGCAGCCCTTTGGGACATTTAAGATACGAGCAGTACTTC,CASSPLGHLRYEQYF
13,.,TRBV7-2,TRBJ2-7,TRBD2,TGTGCCAGCAGCTTAGTTGCGGGGGGCGAGCAGTACTTC,CASSLVAGGEQYF
16,once,TRBV19,TRBJ1-3,TRBD1,TGTGCCAGTACGTTGCAGGGGGGAACTTCTGGAAACACCATATATTTT,CASTLQGGTSGNTIYF
12,.,TRBV2,TRBJ1-1,.,TGTGCCAGCAGTAAAGAGGTGGCTGAAGCTTTCTTT,CASSKEVAEAFF
11,.,TRBV2,TRBJ2-7,.,TGTGCCAGCGCCATCGATAGGGAGCAGTACTTC,CASAIDREQYF
13,.,TRBV7-9,TRBJ2-3,.,TGTGCCAGCAGTCCCACAGGTACAGATACGCAGTATTTT,CASSPTGTDTQYF
13,.,TRBV28,TRBJ1-2,.,TGTGCCAGCAGTTTAGTGGGGGCTTATGGCTACACCTTC,CASSLVGAYGYTF
15,.,TRBV4-1,TRBJ1-2,.,TGCGCCAGCAGCCAAGTCGCGGGGGAAATAGGTGGCTACACCTTC,CASSQVAGEIGGYTF
15,.,TRBV27,TRBJ2-7,.,TGTGCCAGCAGTTTAGGAGGGAACCTGCCCTACGAGCAGTACTTC,CASSLGGNLPYEQYF
14,.,TRBV3-1/TRBV3-2,TRBJ2-2,TRBD1,TGTGCCAGCCAGGGGACAGGGGGCACCGGGGAGCTGTTTTTT,CASQGTGGTGELFF
16,.,TRBV29-1,TRBJ2-3,.,TGCAGCGTTCTGCCCAACTTGAGCAGGTCGCCAGATACGCAGTATTTT,CSVLPNLSRSPDTQYF
13,.,TRBV11-2,TRBJ2-1,.,TGTGCCAGCAGCTTGGGCCCCGACAATGAGCAGTTCTTC,CASSLGPDNEQFF
18,.,TRBV18,TRBJ2-2,.,TGTGCCAGCTCACCACTTATCGTATGGAACAAGAACACCGGGGAGCTGTTTTTT,CASSPLIVWNKNTGELFF
16,.,TRBV5-1,TRBJ2-2,TRBD2,TGCGCCAGCAGCCCGGGGACTAGCGGGATCACCGGGGAGCTGTTTTTT,CASSPGTSGITGELFF
13,.,TRBV18,TRBJ1-1,.,TGTGCCAGCTCGGAGAACCGGGACACTGAAGCTTTCTTT,CASSENRDTEAFF
15,.,TRBV28,TRBJ1-1,.,TGTGCCAGCCCCCTCCTGCCAAAGCTGAACACTGAAGCTTTCTTT,CASPLLPKLNTEAFF
13,.,TRBV7-3,TRBJ2-3,.,TGTGCCAGCAGCTTAAGCTACACAGATACGCAGTATTTT,CASSLSYTDTQYF
11,.,TRBV5-1,TRBJ2-1,.,TGCGCCAGCAGCTTGAATGGAGAGCAGTTCTTC,CASSLNGEQFF
14,.,TRBV21-1,TRBJ1-5,.,TGTGCCAGCACCAATGGGGGTAGCAATCAGCCCCAGCATTTT,CASTNGGSNQPQHF
14,.,TRBV7-8,TRBJ2-2,.,TGTGCCAGCAGGCCGATTGTAAACACCGGGGAGCTGTTTTTT,CASRPIVNTGELFF